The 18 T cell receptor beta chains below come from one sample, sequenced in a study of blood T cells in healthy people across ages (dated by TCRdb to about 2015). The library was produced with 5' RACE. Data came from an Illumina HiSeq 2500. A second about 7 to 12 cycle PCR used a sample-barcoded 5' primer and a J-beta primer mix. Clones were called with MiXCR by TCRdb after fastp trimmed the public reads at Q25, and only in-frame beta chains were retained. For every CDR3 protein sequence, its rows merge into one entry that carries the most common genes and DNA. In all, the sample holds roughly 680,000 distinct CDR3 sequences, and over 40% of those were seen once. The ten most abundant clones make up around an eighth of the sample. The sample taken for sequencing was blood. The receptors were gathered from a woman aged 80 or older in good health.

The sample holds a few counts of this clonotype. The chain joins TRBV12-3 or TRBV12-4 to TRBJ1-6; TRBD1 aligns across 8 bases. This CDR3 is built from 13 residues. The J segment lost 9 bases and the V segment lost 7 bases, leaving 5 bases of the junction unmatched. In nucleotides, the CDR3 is TGTGCCAGCACCCGGGACAGGTGTTCACCCCTCCACTTT. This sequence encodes CASTRDRCSPLHF.

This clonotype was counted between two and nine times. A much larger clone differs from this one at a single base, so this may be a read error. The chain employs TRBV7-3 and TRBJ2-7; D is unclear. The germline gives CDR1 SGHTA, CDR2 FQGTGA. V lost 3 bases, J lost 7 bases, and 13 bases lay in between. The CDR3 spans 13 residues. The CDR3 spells CASSLRQSNEQYF. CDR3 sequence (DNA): TGTGCCAGCAGCTTGCGCCAAAGCAATGAGCAGTACTTC.

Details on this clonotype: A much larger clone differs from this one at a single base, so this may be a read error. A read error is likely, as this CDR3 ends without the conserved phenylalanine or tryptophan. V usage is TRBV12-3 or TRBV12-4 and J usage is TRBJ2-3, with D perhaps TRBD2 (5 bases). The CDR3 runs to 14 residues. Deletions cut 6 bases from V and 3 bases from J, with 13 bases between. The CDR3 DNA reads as TGTGCCAGCAGCTCTAGCATTGGGACAGATACGCAGTATTTA. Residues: CASSSSIGTDTQYL.

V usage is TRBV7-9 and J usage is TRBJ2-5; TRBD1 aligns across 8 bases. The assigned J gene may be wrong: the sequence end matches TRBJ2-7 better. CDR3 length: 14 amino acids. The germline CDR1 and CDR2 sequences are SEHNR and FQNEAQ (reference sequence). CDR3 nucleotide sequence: TGTGCCAGCAGCGCGACAGGGGTAGCGGACGAGCAGTACTTC. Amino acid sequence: CASSATGVADEQYF.

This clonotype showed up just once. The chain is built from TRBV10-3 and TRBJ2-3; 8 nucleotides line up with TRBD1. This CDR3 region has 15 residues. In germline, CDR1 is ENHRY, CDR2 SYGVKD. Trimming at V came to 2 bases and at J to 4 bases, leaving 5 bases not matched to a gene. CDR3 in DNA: TGTGCCATCAGTGAGGGGGACAGGAGCTCAGATACGCAGTATTTT. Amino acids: CAISEGDRSSDTQYF.

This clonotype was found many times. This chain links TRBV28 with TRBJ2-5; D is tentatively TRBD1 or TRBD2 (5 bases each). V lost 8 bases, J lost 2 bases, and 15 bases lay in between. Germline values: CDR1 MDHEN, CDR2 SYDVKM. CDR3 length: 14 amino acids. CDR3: CASSDGGVQETQYF. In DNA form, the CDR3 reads TGTGCCAGCTCTGATGGGGGAGTTCAAGAGACCCAGTACTTC. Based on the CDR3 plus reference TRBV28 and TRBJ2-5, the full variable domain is DVKVTQSSRYLVKRTGEKVFLECVQDMDHENMFWYRQDPGLGLRLIYFSYDVKMKEKGDIPEGYSVSREKKERFSLILESASTNQTSMYLCASSDGGVQETQYFGPGTRLLVL.

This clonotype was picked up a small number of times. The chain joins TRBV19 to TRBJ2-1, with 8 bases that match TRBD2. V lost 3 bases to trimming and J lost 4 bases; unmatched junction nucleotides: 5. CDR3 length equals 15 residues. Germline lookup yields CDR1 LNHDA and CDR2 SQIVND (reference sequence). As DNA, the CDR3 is TGTGCCAGTAGTATGACTAGCGCGAATTACAATGAGCAGTTCTTC. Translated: CASSMTSANYNEQFF. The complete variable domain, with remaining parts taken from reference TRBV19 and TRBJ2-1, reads DGGITQSPKYLFRKEGQNVTLSCEQNLNHDAMYWYRQDPGQGLRLIYYSQIVNDFQKGDIAEGYSVSREKKESFPLTVTSAQKNPTAFYLCASSMTSANYNEQFFGPGTRLTVL.

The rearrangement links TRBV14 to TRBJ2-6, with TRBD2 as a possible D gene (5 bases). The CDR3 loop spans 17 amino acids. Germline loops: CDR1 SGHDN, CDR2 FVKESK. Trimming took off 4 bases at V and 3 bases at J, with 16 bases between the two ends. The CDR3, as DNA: TGTGCCAGCAGCCCTCGGATCCCGGGGTATGGGGCCAACGTCCTGACTTTC. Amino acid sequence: CASSPRIPGYGANVLTF.

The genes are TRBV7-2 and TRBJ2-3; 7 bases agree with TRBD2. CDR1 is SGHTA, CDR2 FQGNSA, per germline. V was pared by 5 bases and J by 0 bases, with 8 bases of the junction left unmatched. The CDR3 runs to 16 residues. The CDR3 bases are TGTGCCAGCAGCACCCTAGCGGCTTCTAGCACAGATACGCAGTATTTT. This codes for CASSTLAASSTDTQYF.

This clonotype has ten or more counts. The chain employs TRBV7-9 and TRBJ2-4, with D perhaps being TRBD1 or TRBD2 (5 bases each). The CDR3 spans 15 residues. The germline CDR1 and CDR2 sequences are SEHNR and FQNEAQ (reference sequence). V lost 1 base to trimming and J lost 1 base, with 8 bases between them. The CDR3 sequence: CASSLDGAAKNIQYF. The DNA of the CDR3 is TGTGCCAGCAGCTTAGACGGGGCGGCCAAAAACATTCAGTACTTC.

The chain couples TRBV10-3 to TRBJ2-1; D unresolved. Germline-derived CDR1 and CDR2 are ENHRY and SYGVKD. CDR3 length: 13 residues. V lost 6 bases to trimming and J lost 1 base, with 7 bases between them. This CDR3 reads CAISETSYNEQFF. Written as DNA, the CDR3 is TGTGCCATCAGCGAAACATCCTACAATGAGCAGTTCTTC.

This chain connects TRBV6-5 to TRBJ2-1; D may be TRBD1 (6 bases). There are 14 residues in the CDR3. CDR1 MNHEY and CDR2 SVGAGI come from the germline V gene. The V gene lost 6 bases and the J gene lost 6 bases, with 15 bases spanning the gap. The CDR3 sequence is CASSRGKGPNEQFF. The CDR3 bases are TGTGCCAGCAGCAGGGGAAAGGGCCCCAATGAGCAGTTCTTC.

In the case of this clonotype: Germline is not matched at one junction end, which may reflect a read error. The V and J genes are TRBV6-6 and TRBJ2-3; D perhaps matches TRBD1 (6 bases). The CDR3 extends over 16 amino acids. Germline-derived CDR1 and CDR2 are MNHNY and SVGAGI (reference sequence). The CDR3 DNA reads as TGTGCGAGCAGGGTAGCCCCCGGGACACCGGATGATACGCAGTATTTT. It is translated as CASRVAPGTPDDTQYF.

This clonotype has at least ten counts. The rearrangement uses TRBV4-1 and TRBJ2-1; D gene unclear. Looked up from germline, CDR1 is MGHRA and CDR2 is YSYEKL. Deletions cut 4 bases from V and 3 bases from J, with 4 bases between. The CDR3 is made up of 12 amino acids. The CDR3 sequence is CASSRDYNEQFF. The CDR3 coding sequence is TGCGCCAGCAGCCGGGACTACAATGAGCAGTTCTTC.

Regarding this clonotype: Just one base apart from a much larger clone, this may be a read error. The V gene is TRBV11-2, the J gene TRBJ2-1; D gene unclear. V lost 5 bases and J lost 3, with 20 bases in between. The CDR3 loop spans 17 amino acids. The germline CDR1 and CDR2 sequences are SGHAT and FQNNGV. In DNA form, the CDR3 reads TGTGCCAGCAGCACCTCGTCTAATTTCCGTGACTACAATGAGCAGTTCTTC. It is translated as CASSTSSNFRDYNEQFF.

The CDR3 loop reads CASSRLTGAGGYNEKLFF. The CDR3 DNA follows: TGTGCCAGCAGCCGCCTAACCGGGGCAGGGGGTTATAATGAAAAACTGTTTTTT. The gene calls are TRBV3-1 and TRBJ1-4; 7 nucleotides match TRBD1. Germline V lookup: CDR1 LGHDT, CDR2 YNNKEL (reference sequence). The CDR3 spans 18 residues. V was clipped by 4 bases and J by 4 bases; unmatched bases: 15.

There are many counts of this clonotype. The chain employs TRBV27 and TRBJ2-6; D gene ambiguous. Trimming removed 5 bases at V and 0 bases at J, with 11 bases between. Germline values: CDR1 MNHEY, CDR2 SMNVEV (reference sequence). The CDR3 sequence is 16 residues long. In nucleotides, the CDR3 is TGTGCCAGCAGTGGAAGGCCGAACTCTGGGGCCAACGTCCTGACTTTC. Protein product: CASSGRPNSGANVLTF.

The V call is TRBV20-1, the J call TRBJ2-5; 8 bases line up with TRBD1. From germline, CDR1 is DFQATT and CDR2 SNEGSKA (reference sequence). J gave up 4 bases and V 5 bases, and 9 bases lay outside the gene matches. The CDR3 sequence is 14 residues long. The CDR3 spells CSALRQGKGETQYF. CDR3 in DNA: TGCAGTGCTTTACGACAGGGGAAAGGAGAGACCCAGTACTTC.